These T cell receptor beta chains were read from a single sample in a study of cytomegalovirus exposure and HLA in healthy donors. Repertoires were generated with immunoSEQ multiplex PCR, while TCRdb's copy carries only in-frame clones and drops some. The specimen's table records about 140,000 clones. The sample taken for sequencing was PBMCs. The receptors were sampled from a woman younger than 35 in good health and CMV-seronegative. CDR3s include the opening cysteine and the closing phenylalanine or tryptophan. The D gene is left open where the match is weak.

v_call	d_call	cdr3_length	j_call	cdr3_nt	cdr3_aa
TRBV6-1	.	14	TRBJ2-2	TGTGCCAGCAGTGATAACAGGGAGACCGGGGAGCTGTTTTTT	CASSDNRETGELFF
TRBV19	.	17	TRBJ1-5	TGTGCCAGTAGTTTTCGAAGGACGGCGCAGGGGAATCAGCCCCAGCATTTT	CASSFRRTAQGNQPQHF
TRBV7-2	.	13	TRBJ2-3	TGTGCCAGCAGCTCACTGAGTGGAGATACGCAGTATTTT	CASSSLSGDTQYF
TRBV7-9	TRBD1	13	TRBJ1-2	TGTGCCAGCAGCCCTACAGGGGACCATGGCTACACCTTC	CASSPTGDHGYTF
TRBV6-4	TRBD2	14	TRBJ2-3	TGTGCCAGCAGTGCCGGGAGGAGCACAGATACGCAGTATTTT	CASSAGRSTDTQYF
TRBV10-3	TRBD2	15	TRBJ2-5	TGTGCCATCAGTGAGCCTAGCGGGAGGGAAGAGACCCAGTACTTC	CAISEPSGREETQYF
TRBV7-9	.	15	TRBJ1-2	TGTGCCAGCAGCTTTGGGCCTCAGGGTAACTATGGCTACACCTTC	CASSFGPQGNYGYTF
TRBV28	.	12	TRBJ2-1	TGTGCCAGCAGTTTAGTAGCGCGCGAGCAGTTCTTC	CASSLVAREQFF
TRBV6-1	.	13	TRBJ2-3	TGTGCCGGCAGTGAACGTGAGACAGATACGCAGTATTTT	CAGSERETDTQYF
TRBV7-3	.	15	TRBJ2-3	TGTGCCAGCAGCCAAGAGGGGACTAGCACAGATACGCAGTATTTT	CASSQEGTSTDTQYF
TRBV6-5	TRBD1	16	TRBJ1-4	TGTGCCAGCAGTTACCGCCGGGACAGGGGCCGAGAAAAACTGTTTTTT	CASSYRRDRGREKLFF
TRBV19	.	15	TRBJ1-2	TGTGCCAGTAGTATAGGACCACAGGGAAACTATGGCTACACCTTC	CASSIGPQGNYGYTF
TRBV9	.	14	TRBJ1-4	TGTGCCAGTTCCCGACCTGGGGCGAATGAAAAACTGTTTTTT	CASSRPGANEKLFF
TRBV6-5	.	13	TRBJ1-3	TGTGCCAGCAGTTCGACAGGTGGAAACACCATATATTTT	CASSSTGGNTIYF
TRBV9	TRBD2	13	TRBJ2-7	TGTGCCAGCAGCCCCGGGACTAGGGACGAGCAGTACTTC	CASSPGTRDEQYF
TRBV19	.	13	TRBJ1-1	TGTGCCAGCCGCAGGGCAAAGGGGACTGAAGCTTTCTTT	CASRRAKGTEAFF
TRBV10-3	.	14	TRBJ1-2	TGTGCCATCAGTGTTGCAGGGGATATCAGTGGCTACACCTTC	CAISVAGDISGYTF
TRBV2	.	17	TRBJ1-5	TGTGCCAGCAGTGAATTCGAGGGGGGGATAAGCAATCAGCCCCAGCATTTT	CASSEFEGGISNQPQHF
TRBV11-3	.	14	TRBJ2-3	TGTGCCAGCAGCTCGGGAGCAGACACAGATACGCAGTATTTT	CASSSGADTDTQYF
TRBV6-1	.	15	TRBJ2-3	TGTGCCAGCGGGGGACTCGGGAGCGGGCCAGATACGCAGTATTTT	CASGGLGSGPDTQYF
TRBV4-2	TRBD2	16	TRBJ2-7	TGTGCCAGCAGCCAAGTAGGGCCGGGAGGGCCCTACGAGCAGTACTTC	CASSQVGPGGPYEQYF
TRBV4-1	.	13	TRBJ2-3	TGCGCCAGCAGCCAGAGGGAGGCAGATACGCAGTATTTT	CASSQREADTQYF
TRBV15	.	17	TRBJ2-5	TGTGCCACCAGCAGAGATCCCGGGTATGATCCGGCGGAGACCCAGTACTTC	CATSRDPGYDPAETQYF
TRBV19	.	13	TRBJ1-1	TGTGCCAGTAATACACGTATGAACACTGAAGCTTTCTTT	CASNTRMNTEAFF
TRBV5-6	.	15	TRBJ2-5	TGTGCCAGCAGCTTGGACTTTCGGCGGGGAGAGACCCAGTACTTC	CASSLDFRRGETQYF
TRBV18	.	19	TRBJ1-1	TGTGCCAGCTCACCTCAACGGCCCACCATGGCAGGGTGGGACACTGAAGCTTTCTTT	CASSPQRPTMAGWDTEAFF
TRBV5-4	.	13	TRBJ1-1	TGTGCCAGCAGCTTGGATCAGAACACTGAAGCTTTCTTT	CASSLDQNTEAFF
TRBV12-5	.	15	TRBJ2-3	TGTGCTAGTGGTTTGGTCAGGGGCAGCACAGATACGCAGTATTTT	CASGLVRGSTDTQYF
TRBV21-1	.	18	TRBJ1-5	TGTGCCAGCAGCAAACCCGGGACAGGGTTTGGGAGCAATCAGCCCCAGCATTTT	CASSKPGTGFGSNQPQHF
TRBV11-3	TRBD1	14	TRBJ2-1	TGTGCCAGCAGTAGACAGGGGGCGAAGAATGAGCAGTTCTTC	CASSRQGAKNEQFF